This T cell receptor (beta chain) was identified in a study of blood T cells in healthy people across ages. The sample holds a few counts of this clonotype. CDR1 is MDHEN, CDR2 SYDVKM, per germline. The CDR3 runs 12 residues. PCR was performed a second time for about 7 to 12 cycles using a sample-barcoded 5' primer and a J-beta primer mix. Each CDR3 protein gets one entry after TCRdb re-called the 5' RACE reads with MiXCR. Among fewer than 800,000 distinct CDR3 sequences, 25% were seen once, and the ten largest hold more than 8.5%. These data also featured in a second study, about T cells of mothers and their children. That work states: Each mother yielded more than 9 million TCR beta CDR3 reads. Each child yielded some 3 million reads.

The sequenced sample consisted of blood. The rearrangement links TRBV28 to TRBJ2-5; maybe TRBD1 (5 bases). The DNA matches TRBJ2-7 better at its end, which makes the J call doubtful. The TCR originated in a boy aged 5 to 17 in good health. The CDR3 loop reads CATSRALDEQYF. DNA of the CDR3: TGTGCCACCAGCAGGGCATTGGACGAGCAGTACTTC.